Listed below are T cell receptor beta chains from one sample, sequenced in a study of untreated major depressive disorder. The repertoire was sequenced with immunoSEQ multiplex PCR; TCRdb's copy has only in-frame clones and lacks some. In the table there are tens of thousands of clones, just under 95% of which are singletons. The specimen was CD4+ T cells from PBMCs. These receptors originate from a man aged 25 to 40 in good health. The CDR3 runs from the conserved cysteine through the conserved F or W. The order of the fields is D gene, clone size, J gene, V gene, CDR3 DNA, CDR3 protein. D genes are given only for firm matches. Clone size is shown for a subset of rows, as once, few, many or a class of expanded clone.

d_gene: TRBD1
abundance: once
j_gene: TRBJ1-1
v_gene: TRBV7-3
CDR3nt: TGTGCCAGCAGCTTAGAGACAGGGATCGGGATGAACACTGAAGCTTTCTTT
CDR3aa: CASSLETGIGMNTEAFF

d_gene: TRBD1
abundance: .
j_gene: TRBJ1-3
v_gene: TRBV19
CDR3nt: TGTGCCAGTTATTCCTCGGGACAGAGCTCTGGAAACACCATATATTTT
CDR3aa: CASYSSGQSSGNTIYF

d_gene: .
abundance: .
j_gene: TRBJ1-1
v_gene: TRBV9
CDR3nt: TGTGCCAGCAGCTCTAGTGGGGGCTGGGGCACTGAAGCTTTCTTT
CDR3aa: CASSSSGGWGTEAFF

d_gene: .
abundance: .
j_gene: TRBJ2-1
v_gene: TRBV10-1
CDR3nt: TGCGCCCCCAGGGGGGGAACGCATGAGCAGTTCTTC
CDR3aa: CAPRGGTHEQFF

d_gene: TRBD1
abundance: .
j_gene: TRBJ2-5
v_gene: TRBV29-1
CDR3nt: TGCAGCGTAACGACAGGGGTCGAGACCCAGTACTTC
CDR3aa: CSVTTGVETQYF

d_gene: TRBD1
abundance: .
j_gene: TRBJ2-1
v_gene: TRBV30
CDR3nt: TGTGCCTGGAGTCAAGGGACAGGGGGTAAGAATGAGCAGTTCTTC
CDR3aa: CAWSQGTGGKNEQFF

d_gene: .
abundance: .
j_gene: TRBJ1-1
v_gene: TRBV2
CDR3nt: TGTGCCAGCAGGCCACAGCGGGACACTGAAGCTTTCTTT
CDR3aa: CASRPQRDTEAFF

d_gene: TRBD1
abundance: .
j_gene: TRBJ1-4
v_gene: TRBV4-1
CDR3nt: TGCGCCAGCAGCCAACTTGGTCTCCGGGACAGCAATGAAAAACTGTTTTTT
CDR3aa: CASSQLGLRDSNEKLFF

d_gene: TRBD2
abundance: .
j_gene: TRBJ2-7
v_gene: TRBV2
CDR3nt: TGTGCCAGCAGTGTCGGGGGGTGGGGCCGCGAGCAGTACTTC
CDR3aa: CASSVGGWGREQYF

d_gene: .
abundance: .
j_gene: TRBJ1-5
v_gene: TRBV27
CDR3nt: TGTGCCAGCAGACCTACAGGGCCGGGTCAGCCCCAGCATTTT
CDR3aa: CASRPTGPGQPQHF

d_gene: .
abundance: .
j_gene: TRBJ2-3
v_gene: TRBV5-1
CDR3nt: TGCGCCAGCAGCTGGAGCTGGCGGGGAGATACGCAGTATTTT
CDR3aa: CASSWSWRGDTQYF

d_gene: TRBD1
abundance: .
j_gene: TRBJ1-1
v_gene: TRBV6-6
CDR3nt: TGTGCCAGCAGTTACGGGACAGGTCCACCTACTGAAGCTTTCTTT
CDR3aa: CASSYGTGPPTEAFF

d_gene: .
abundance: .
j_gene: TRBJ1-5
v_gene: TRBV2
CDR3nt: TGTGCCAGCAGTGTGCCAAATAGCAATCAGCCCCAGCATTTT
CDR3aa: CASSVPNSNQPQHF

d_gene: TRBD1
abundance: .
j_gene: TRBJ1-1
v_gene: TRBV4-2
CDR3nt: TGTGCCAGCAGCCAAGACCAGGGGGAGGCGAGGTTCGGTGAAGCTTTCTTT
CDR3aa: CASSQDQGEARFGEAFF

d_gene: .
abundance: few
j_gene: TRBJ1-1
v_gene: TRBV2
CDR3nt: TGTGCCAGCAGTGCTGGCGGGAACACTGAAGCTTTCTTT
CDR3aa: CASSAGGNTEAFF

d_gene: .
abundance: .
j_gene: TRBJ1-5
v_gene: TRBV5-4
CDR3nt: TGTGCCAGCAGCTTGGACAGGAGCAATCAGCCCCAGCATTTT
CDR3aa: CASSLDRSNQPQHF

d_gene: .
abundance: .
j_gene: TRBJ2-1
v_gene: TRBV4-1
CDR3nt: TGCGCCAGCAGCCAAGATACACTGCAAACCTACAATGAGCAGTTCTTC
CDR3aa: CASSQDTLQTYNEQFF

d_gene: .
abundance: .
j_gene: TRBJ2-5
v_gene: TRBV21-1
CDR3nt: TGTGCCGGAAGAGATCCTAGCGGGAAAGAGACCCAGTACTTC
CDR3aa: CAGRDPSGKETQYF

d_gene: .
abundance: .
j_gene: TRBJ2-1
v_gene: TRBV2
CDR3nt: TGTGCCAGCAGTGAAGGTTATGAGCAGTTCTTC
CDR3aa: CASSEGYEQFF

d_gene: TRBD1
abundance: .
j_gene: TRBJ1-3
v_gene: TRBV7-2
CDR3nt: TGTGCCAGCAGAACCAACCCAGGGGGGGCATCTGGAAACACCATATATTTT
CDR3aa: CASRTNPGGASGNTIYF

d_gene: .
abundance: .
j_gene: TRBJ1-1
v_gene: TRBV27
CDR3nt: TGTGCCAGCAGTTTATCGATGTTCGTGAACACTGAAGCTTTCTTT
CDR3aa: CASSLSMFVNTEAFF

d_gene: .
abundance: .
j_gene: TRBJ2-5
v_gene: TRBV10-3
CDR3nt: TGTGCCGTTAATAACAGGGTCCAAGAGACCCAGTACTTC
CDR3aa: CAVNNRVQETQYF

d_gene: TRBD2
abundance: once
j_gene: TRBJ2-3
v_gene: TRBV6-5
CDR3nt: TGTGCCAGCAGTCTTAGCGGGAGAAGGGATACGCAGTATTTT
CDR3aa: CASSLSGRRDTQYF

d_gene: .
abundance: .
j_gene: TRBJ1-5
v_gene: TRBV29-1
CDR3nt: TGCAGCGTTCCCCCCGTTTCAGGCGAACAGCCCCAGCATTTT
CDR3aa: CSVPPVSGEQPQHF

d_gene: .
abundance: .
j_gene: TRBJ2-3
v_gene: TRBV6-1
CDR3nt: TGTGCCAGCAGTGTCGACAGGACAGATACGCAGTATTTT
CDR3aa: CASSVDRTDTQYF

d_gene: .
abundance: .
j_gene: TRBJ1-4
v_gene: TRBV27
CDR3nt: TGTGCCAGCAGTTTTTATGGATCCCGCATTAATGAAAAACTGTTTTTT
CDR3aa: CASSFYGSRINEKLFF

d_gene: TRBD1
abundance: .
j_gene: TRBJ1-1
v_gene: TRBV29-1
CDR3nt: TGCAGCGCTTTGGGGACAGGGGATTTGGCTTTCTTT
CDR3aa: CSALGTGDLAFF

d_gene: .
abundance: once
j_gene: TRBJ2-3
v_gene: TRBV6-1
CDR3nt: TGTGCCAGCAGTGATGAGCAGTATTTT
CDR3aa: CASSDEQYF

d_gene: .
abundance: .
j_gene: TRBJ1-3
v_gene: TRBV6-6
CDR3nt: TGTGCCAGCAACAGCGATGGAAACACCATATATTTT
CDR3aa: CASNSDGNTIYF

d_gene: .
abundance: .
j_gene: TRBJ1-5
v_gene: TRBV4-1
CDR3nt: TGCGCCAGCAGCCAAGGGAATTTTAGGGGGGTTTTGGGCAATCAGCCCCAGCATTTT
CDR3aa: CASSQGNFRGVLGNQPQHF

d_gene: .
abundance: .
j_gene: TRBJ1-3
v_gene: TRBV9
CDR3nt: TGTGCCAGCAGCGTAGACCAGACCTCTGGAAACACCATATATTTT
CDR3aa: CASSVDQTSGNTIYF

d_gene: TRBD1
abundance: .
j_gene: TRBJ1-2
v_gene: TRBV7-2
CDR3nt: TGTGCCAGCAGCGCCGGACAGGCCTCGGGTGGCTACACCTTC
CDR3aa: CASSAGQASGGYTF

d_gene: .
abundance: .
j_gene: TRBJ1-4
v_gene: TRBV1
CDR3nt: TGCACCAGCAGCCATATAAGCCAGAGCTCAACTAATGAAAAACTGTTTTTT
CDR3aa: CTSSHISQSSTNEKLFF

d_gene: .
abundance: .
j_gene: TRBJ1-2
v_gene: TRBV5-6
CDR3nt: TGTGCCAGCAGCCCCGGCAGCGGAGATGGCTACACCTTC
CDR3aa: CASSPGSGDGYTF

d_gene: TRBD2
abundance: .
j_gene: TRBJ2-7
v_gene: TRBV18
CDR3nt: TGTGCCAGCTCCCCCGGGACAGCGGGAGGATACGAGCAGTACTTC
CDR3aa: CASSPGTAGGYEQYF

d_gene: TRBD1
abundance: .
j_gene: TRBJ1-2
v_gene: TRBV7-3
CDR3nt: TGTGCCAGCAGCCCCGGGACAGACGCCCTAGGCTACACCTTC
CDR3aa: CASSPGTDALGYTF